The rows below give T cell receptor beta chains drawn from one sample of a study of identical twins. One entry per CDR3 protein results from TCRdb running MiXCR on the 5' RACE reads. The sample comprises approximately 550,000 distinct CDR3 sequences, about 20% of which are singletons, and about 0.48% rests with the top ten. The same specimen was also included in a second study, on yellow fever vaccine responses in identical twins.

The source material was CD4+ T cells sorted from blood. All receptors derive from a woman aged 18-30 years in good health. CDR3s leave out the opening cysteine and the closing phenylalanine or tryptophan. The order of the fields is V gene, clone size, J gene, CDR3 protein. Some rows have no size entry. The others give once, few or many, or a class for an expanded clone.

TRBV7-6,few,TRBJ2-3,ASRRSSTDTQY
TRBV10-3,few,TRBJ2-1,AISESSPGYNEQF
TRBV3-1,few,TRBJ2-1,ASSHPWVGGRSHNEQF
TRBV20-1,few,TRBJ1-5,SARAGTGSLQPQH
TRBV6-1,.,TRBJ2-7,ASRPSGRRHEQY
TRBV6-5,.,TRBJ2-5,ASSYDRGIQETQY
TRBV2,.,TRBJ1-6,ASARGKSPLH
TRBV9,few,TRBJ2-3,ASSPRGRIPTDTQY
TRBV5-4,.,TRBJ2-3,ASSGELYTDTQY
TRBV7-8,few,TRBJ1-4,ASSKGQANNEKLF
TRBV10-2,few,TRBJ2-3,ASSTANAFQY
TRBV5-1,few,TRBJ1-1,ASTEASGTGMNTEAF
TRBV10-3,.,TRBJ2-3,AIREPGRASLTSTDTQY
TRBV20-1,.,TRBJ2-3,SARAGTSGITDTQY
TRBV20-1,.,TRBJ2-1,SARQQRSSYNEQF
TRBV20-1,.,TRBJ1-1,SASGTANTEAF
TRBV29-1,.,TRBJ2-7,SVGVVGSYEQY
TRBV7-8,.,TRBJ1-2,ASSLAGPGYT
TRBV12-3/TRBV12-4,.,TRBJ2-1,ASSFAGKGNDEQF
TRBV29-1,.,TRBJ2-2,SVGDRGQNTGELF
TRBV28,.,TRBJ1-6,ATWGSGFNSPLH
TRBV6-5,.,TRBJ2-5,ASSYRQGGQETQY
TRBV14,.,TRBJ2-3,ASSQGRGSRTDTQY
TRBV3-1,few,TRBJ2-3,ASSRGGLSDTQY
TRBV15,few,TRBJ1-5,ATSQDRYNQPQH